Detailed here is one T cell receptor (beta chain). Its antigen remains unidentified. The data stem from a study of cytomegalovirus exposure and HLA in healthy donors. A multiplex PCR was run with 60 Vbeta primers and 13 Jbeta primers. Profiling relied on immunoSEQ multiplex PCR, and the TCRdb table lists in-frame clones only, not all of them. The profile covers roughly 180,000 clones, with about 80% appearing a single time and 2.1% taken by the ten largest. This CDR3 contains 13 residues. The germline CDR1 and CDR2 sequences are GTSNPN and SVGIG (reference sequence). The trim removed 4 bases at V and 6 bases at J, leaving 5 bases unmatched. Study-level points and caveats: Follow-up analysis seemed to connect common viral pathogens with several of the most significant clusters identified.

The sample was PBMCs. The sequence derives from a young woman in good health and CMV-seropositive. The chain couples TRBV30 to TRBJ1-1, with TRBD1 matching 10 bases. CDR3 in DNA: TGTGCCTGGACGACAGGGGGCGAGTCTGAAGCTTTCTTT. Translating gives CAWTTGGESEAFF.